This T cell receptor (beta chain) was recovered during a study of blood T cell repertoires in COVID-19. Repertoires were generated with immunoSEQ multiplex PCR, while TCRdb's copy carries only in-frame clones and drops some. The sample has roughly 160,000 clones, approximately 79% seen once; the top ten hold 3%. Germline CDR1 reads MDHEN; CDR2 reads SYDVKM. V dropped 6 bases and J dropped 1 base, with 8 bases sitting between them. There are 13 residues in the CDR3. The source of this sequence is a woman aged 80 or over with acute or convalescent COVID-19. The chain carries TRBV28 and TRBJ2-3, with D possibly being TRBD2 (5 bases). The sample comprised peripheral blood. This chain's CDR3 is CASSSGGTDTQYF. The CDR3 nucleotides are TGTGCCAGCAGCTCCGGGGGCACAGATACGCAGTATTTT.